This T cell receptor beta chain appears in the sequencing data of a study of blood T cell repertoires in COVID-19. In the study overall: COVID-19 samples collected from the United States, Italy and Spain covered acute and convalescent phases. T cells, B-cell-depleted T cells, or PBMCs supplied cDNA or gDNA.

The CDR3 sequence is 16 residues long. Trimming at V came to 2 bases and at J to 0 bases, leaving 4 bases not matched to a gene. Germline-derived CDR1 and CDR2 are SGHDT and YYEEEE. TCRdb's table, derived via immunoSEQ multiplex PCR, lists solely in-frame clones and lacks some. This repertoire shows tens of thousands of clones, around 82% found once; its top ten account for over 9.5%. Sequencing was carried out using peripheral blood. This chain joins TRBV5-6 and TRBJ2-1; 8 bases map to TRBD1. The TCR originated in a man aged 60 to 75 with acute or convalescent COVID-19. The DNA of the CDR3 is TGTGCCAGCAGCTTAGGGACAGGCAGCTCCTACAATGAGCAGTTCTTC. It encodes CASSLGTGSSYNEQFF.